This T cell receptor beta chain is drawn from a study of lymphopenia after photon versus proton radiotherapy. Measured with immunoSEQ multiplex PCR; TCRdb has only the in-frame clones, and not every one. The data show approximately 40,000 clones, around 84% seen once. Germline CDR1 MDHEN, CDR2 SYDVKM. The CDR3 runs to 15 residues. With 6 bases clipped from V and 4 bases from J, the junction kept 7 bases outside the gene matches. V and J are TRBV28 and TRBJ2-5; 11 bases agree with TRBD2. The sample here was peripheral blood, taken from a patient treated with proton-based radiotherapy. The clonotype comes from a woman in her 70s with pancreatic cancer. Some clones in this sample may be carry-over from other donors' samples. The CDR3 coding sequence is TGTGCCAGCAGCCCACCACTAGCGGGAGTAGAGACCCAGTACTTC. Residues: CASSPPLAGVETQYF.